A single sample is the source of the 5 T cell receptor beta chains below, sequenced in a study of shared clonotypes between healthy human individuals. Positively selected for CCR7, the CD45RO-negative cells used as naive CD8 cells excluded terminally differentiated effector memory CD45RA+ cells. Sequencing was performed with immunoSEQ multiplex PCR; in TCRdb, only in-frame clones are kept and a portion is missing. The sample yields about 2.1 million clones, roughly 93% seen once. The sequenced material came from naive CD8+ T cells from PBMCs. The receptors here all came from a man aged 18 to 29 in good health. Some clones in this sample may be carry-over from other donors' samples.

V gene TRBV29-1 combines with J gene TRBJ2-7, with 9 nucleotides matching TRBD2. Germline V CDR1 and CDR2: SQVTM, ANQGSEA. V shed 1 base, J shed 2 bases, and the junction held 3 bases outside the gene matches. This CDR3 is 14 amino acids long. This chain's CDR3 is CSVEGAGGPYEQYF. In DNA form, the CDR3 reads TGCAGCGTTGAAGGCGCGGGAGGGCCCTACGAGCAGTACTTC.

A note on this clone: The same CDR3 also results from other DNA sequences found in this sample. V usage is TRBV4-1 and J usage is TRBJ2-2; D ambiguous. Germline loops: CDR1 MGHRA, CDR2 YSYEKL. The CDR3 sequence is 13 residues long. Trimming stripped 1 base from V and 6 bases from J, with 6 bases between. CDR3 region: CASSQVGPGELFF. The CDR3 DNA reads TGCGCCAGCAGCCAAGTTGGGCCCGGGGAGCTGTTTTTT.

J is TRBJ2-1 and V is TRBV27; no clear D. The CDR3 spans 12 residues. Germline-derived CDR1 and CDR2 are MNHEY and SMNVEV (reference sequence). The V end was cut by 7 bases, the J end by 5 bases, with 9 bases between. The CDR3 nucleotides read TGTGCCAGCATGGTGAGCGACAATGAGCAGTTCTTC. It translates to CASMVSDNEQFF.

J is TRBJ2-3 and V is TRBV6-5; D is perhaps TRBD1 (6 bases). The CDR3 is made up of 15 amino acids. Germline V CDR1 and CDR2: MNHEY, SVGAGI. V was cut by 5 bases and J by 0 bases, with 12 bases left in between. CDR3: CASSPTRGSTDTQYF. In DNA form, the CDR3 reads TGTGCCAGCAGTCCTACCAGGGGCAGCACAGATACGCAGTATTTT.

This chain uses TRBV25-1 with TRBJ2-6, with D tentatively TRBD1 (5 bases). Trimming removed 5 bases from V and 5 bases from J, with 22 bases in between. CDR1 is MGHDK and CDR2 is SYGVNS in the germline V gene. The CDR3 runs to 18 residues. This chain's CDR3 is CASSPSSTGQSRANVLTF. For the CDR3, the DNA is TGTGCCAGCAGTCCCAGCTCAACTGGACAAAGTCGGGCCAACGTCCTGACTTTC.